The 2 T cell receptor beta chains below were found in one sample sequenced in a study of blood T cell repertoires in COVID-19. Libraries were prepared by immunoSEQ multiplex PCR; TCRdb keeps only in-frame clonotypes and omits some of them. This sample has 200,000 to 250,000 clones, with about 80% found just once. Material for sequencing was PBMCs or T cells enriched from blood (not recorded which). These receptors were obtained from a man between 60 and 70 years old who had recovered from COVID-19.

This sequence joins TRBV7-3 and TRBJ2-1; 7 bases align to TRBD1. The CDR3 runs to 15 residues. The junction had 7 bases not matched to a gene; V was cut back by 4 bases and J by 4 bases. Per the germline V gene, CDR1 is SGHTA and CDR2 is FQGTGA. In DNA, the CDR3 is TGTGCCAGCAGCTCAACCCGGGACAGTTACAATGAGCAGTTCTTC. Protein product: CASSSTRDSYNEQFF.

This clone was observed once. The rearrangement uses TRBV5-5 and TRBJ1-6, with a weak D call TRBD1 (5 bases). V shed 4 bases and J shed 3 bases, with 11 bases lying between them. This CDR3 is 15 amino acids long. Looked up from germline, CDR1 is SGHKS and CDR2 is YYEKEE (reference sequence). CDR3 amino acids: CASSIDSLYNSPLHF. The DNA of the CDR3 is TGTGCCAGCAGCATTGACAGTCTCTATAATTCACCCCTCCACTTT. The full variable domain, its missing parts supplied by reference TRBV5-5 and TRBJ1-6, is DAGVTQSPTHLIKTRGQQVTLRCSPISGHKSVSWYQQVLGQGPQFIFQYYEKEERGRGNFPDRFSARQFPNYSSELNVNALLLGDSALYLCASSIDSLYNSPLHFGNGTRLTVT.